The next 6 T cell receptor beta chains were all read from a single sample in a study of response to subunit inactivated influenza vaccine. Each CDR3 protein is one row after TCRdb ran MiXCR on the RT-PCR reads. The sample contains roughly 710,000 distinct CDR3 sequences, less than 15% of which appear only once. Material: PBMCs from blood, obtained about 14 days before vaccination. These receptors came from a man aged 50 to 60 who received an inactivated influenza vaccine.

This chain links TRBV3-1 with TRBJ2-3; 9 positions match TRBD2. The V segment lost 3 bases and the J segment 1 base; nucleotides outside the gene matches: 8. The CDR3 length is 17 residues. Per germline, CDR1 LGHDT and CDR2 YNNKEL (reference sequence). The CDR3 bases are TGTGCCAGCAGCCACTACCGACGGACTAGCGGCACAGATACGCAGTATTTT. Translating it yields CASSHYRRTSGTDTQYF.

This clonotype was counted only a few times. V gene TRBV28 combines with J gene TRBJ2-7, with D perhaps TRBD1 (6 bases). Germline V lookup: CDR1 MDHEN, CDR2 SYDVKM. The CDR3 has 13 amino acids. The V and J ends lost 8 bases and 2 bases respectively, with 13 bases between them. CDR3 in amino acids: CASRTTGTYEQYF. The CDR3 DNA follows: TGTGCCAGCCGAACAACAGGGACCTACGAGCAGTACTTC.

The DNA of the CDR3 is TGTGCCAGCAGTTTACGCCTGTCGACAGTGAACACTGAAGCTTTCTTT. This sequence encodes CASSLRLSTVNTEAFF. The chain carries TRBV28 and TRBJ1-1, with a possible D match to TRBD1 (5 bases). Trimming removed 2 bases from V and 0 bases from J, with 13 bases in between. CDR3 length equals 16 residues. Germline CDR1 reads MDHEN; CDR2 reads SYDVKM.

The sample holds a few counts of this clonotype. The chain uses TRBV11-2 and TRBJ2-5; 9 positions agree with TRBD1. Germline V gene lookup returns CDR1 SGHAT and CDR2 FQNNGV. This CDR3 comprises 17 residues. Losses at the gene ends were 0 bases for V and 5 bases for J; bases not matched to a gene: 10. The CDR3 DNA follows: TGTGCCAGCAGCTTAGATTGGGCCCACAGGGGGCGGGAGACCCAGTACTTC. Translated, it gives CASSLDWAHRGRETQYF.

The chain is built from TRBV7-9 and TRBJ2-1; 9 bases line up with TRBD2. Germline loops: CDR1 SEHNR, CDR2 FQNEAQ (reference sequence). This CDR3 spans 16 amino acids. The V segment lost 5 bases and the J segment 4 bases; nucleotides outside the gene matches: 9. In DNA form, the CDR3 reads TGTGCCAGCAGCCTATCGAGCGGGGGGCTTTACAATGAGCAGTTCTTC. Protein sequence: CASSLSSGGLYNEQFF. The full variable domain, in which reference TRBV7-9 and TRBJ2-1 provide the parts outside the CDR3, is DTGVSQNPRHKITKRGQNVTFRCDPISEHNRLYWYRQTLGQGPEFLTYFQNEAQLEKSRLLSDRFSAERPKGSFSTLEIQRTEQGDSAMYLCASSLSSGGLYNEQFFGPGTRLTVL.

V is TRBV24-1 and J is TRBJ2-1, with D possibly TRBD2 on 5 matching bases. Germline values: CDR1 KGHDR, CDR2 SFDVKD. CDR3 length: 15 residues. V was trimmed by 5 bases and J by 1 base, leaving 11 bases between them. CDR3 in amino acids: CATSGAGSSYNEQFF. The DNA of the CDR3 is TGTGCCACCAGTGGTGCGGGTTCTTCCTACAATGAGCAGTTCTTC.